A selection of T cell receptor beta chains follows, all from one sample in a study of T cell responses to AZD1222 COVID-19 vaccine. The table came from immunoSEQ multiplex PCR; TCRdb's copy has only in-frame clones and leaves some out. The sample gives 150,000 or so clones, 85% to 95% of which show up once; 1.3% to 1.5% is in the top ten. The sample consisted of peripheral blood, taken on day 0 of AZD1222 vaccination. The source of these receptors is an adult in good health. CDR3s include the opening cysteine and the closing phenylalanine or tryptophan. Each record gives: J gene, V gene, D gene, clone size, CDR3 protein, CDR3 DNA. D genes are given only for firm matches. Clone size is stated in some rows and not others, as once, few, many or a class when expanded.

j_gene: TRBJ2-4
v_gene: TRBV7-8
d_gene: .
abundance: .
CDR3aa: CASSSRDKNIQYF
CDR3nt: TGTGCCAGCAGCTCTCGGGACAAAAACATTCAGTACTTC

j_gene: TRBJ2-7
v_gene: TRBV28
d_gene: .
abundance: .
CDR3aa: CASSLGGNYEQYF
CDR3nt: TGTGCCAGCAGTTTGGGGGGAAACTACGAGCAGTACTTC

j_gene: TRBJ1-2
v_gene: TRBV29-1
d_gene: .
abundance: .
CDR3aa: CSGQDNYGYTF
CDR3nt: TGCAGCGGACAGGATAACTATGGCTACACCTTC

j_gene: TRBJ2-1
v_gene: TRBV19
d_gene: .
abundance: .
CDR3aa: CASRGRNPYNEQFF
CDR3nt: TGTGCCAGTAGGGGACGGAACCCCTACAATGAGCAGTTCTTC

j_gene: TRBJ1-2
v_gene: TRBV12-5
d_gene: .
abundance: once
CDR3aa: CASGLGGRDGYTF
CDR3nt: TGTGCTAGTGGTTTAGGGGGGCGGGATGGCTACACCTTC

j_gene: TRBJ2-2
v_gene: TRBV28
d_gene: TRBD1
abundance: .
CDR3aa: CASSLHRGTGELFF
CDR3nt: TGTGCCAGCAGTTTACACAGGGGGACCGGGGAGCTGTTTTTT

j_gene: TRBJ2-5
v_gene: TRBV7-8
d_gene: .
abundance: .
CDR3aa: CASSLAGYSETQYF
CDR3nt: TGTGCCAGCAGCTTAGCGGGGTACTCGGAGACCCAGTACTTC

j_gene: TRBJ1-1
v_gene: TRBV4-3
d_gene: .
abundance: .
CDR3aa: CASSQSVVGGSGTEAFF
CDR3nt: TGCGCCAGCAGCCAGTCGGTCGTCGGGGGGAGTGGCACTGAAGCTTTCTTT

j_gene: TRBJ1-1
v_gene: TRBV19
d_gene: .
abundance: .
CDR3aa: CASSKAGVTEAFF
CDR3nt: TGTGCCAGTAGTAAGGCAGGGGTCACTGAAGCTTTCTTT

j_gene: TRBJ2-3
v_gene: TRBV15
d_gene: .
abundance: once
CDR3aa: CATSGLPGGRGSDTQYF
CDR3nt: TGTGCCACCAGCGGTCTCCCCGGTGGCAGGGGATCGGATACGCAGTATTTT

j_gene: TRBJ2-1
v_gene: TRBV5-6
d_gene: TRBD2
abundance: .
CDR3aa: CASTRTSANEQFF
CDR3nt: TGTGCCAGCACCCGGACTAGCGCCAATGAGCAGTTCTTC

j_gene: TRBJ1-2
v_gene: TRBV18
d_gene: .
abundance: .
CDR3aa: CASSPTRQNYGYTF
CDR3nt: TGTGCCAGCTCACCAACTAGACAGAATTATGGCTACACCTTC

j_gene: TRBJ1-2
v_gene: TRBV15
d_gene: .
abundance: .
CDR3aa: CATSKGVSYGYTF
CDR3nt: TGTGCCACCAGCAAGGGGGTCAGCTATGGCTACACCTTC

j_gene: TRBJ1-2
v_gene: TRBV5-1
d_gene: TRBD1
abundance: .
CDR3aa: CASSLEGGHGGYTF
CDR3nt: TGCGCCAGCAGCTTGGAAGGGGGCCACGGTGGCTACACCTTC

j_gene: TRBJ2-2
v_gene: TRBV19
d_gene: .
abundance: .
CDR3aa: CASSRGPRGAGELFF
CDR3nt: TGTGCCAGTAGTCGCGGGCCTAGAGGGGCCGGGGAGCTGTTTTTT

j_gene: TRBJ1-6
v_gene: TRBV9
d_gene: .
abundance: once
CDR3aa: CASSVGGLSNSPLHF
CDR3nt: TGTGCCAGCAGCGTAGGGGGACTCTCGAATTCACCCCTCCACTTT

j_gene: TRBJ1-5
v_gene: TRBV7-9
d_gene: .
abundance: .
CDR3aa: CASSLDSRNQPQHF
CDR3nt: TGTGCCAGCAGCTTGGACAGTCGGAATCAGCCCCAGCATTTT

j_gene: TRBJ1-2
v_gene: TRBV28
d_gene: .
abundance: .
CDR3aa: CASSPPRGEGYTF
CDR3nt: TGTGCCAGCAGCCCGCCTAGAGGGGAAGGCTACACCTTC

j_gene: TRBJ1-1
v_gene: TRBV29-1
d_gene: .
abundance: .
CDR3aa: CGVQRNTEAFF
CDR3nt: TGCGGGGTTCAGAGGAACACTGAAGCTTTCTTT

j_gene: TRBJ1-2
v_gene: TRBV11-2
d_gene: .
abundance: .
CDR3aa: CASRSITGRSGGYTF
CDR3nt: TGTGCCAGCAGGAGTATAACAGGGAGGTCTGGAGGCTACACCTTC

j_gene: TRBJ1-5
v_gene: TRBV6-5
d_gene: .
abundance: .
CDR3aa: CASNLGGSNQPQHF
CDR3nt: TGTGCCAGCAATCTAGGGGGGAGCAATCAGCCCCAGCATTTT

j_gene: TRBJ2-3
v_gene: TRBV4-3
d_gene: .
abundance: .
CDR3aa: CASSQDWAGFDTQYF
CDR3nt: TGCGCCAGCAGCCAAGATTGGGCAGGGTTCGATACGCAGTATTTT

j_gene: TRBJ2-7
v_gene: TRBV3-1/TRBV3-2
d_gene: .
abundance: few
CDR3aa: CASSQARGPGAYEQYF
CDR3nt: TGTGCCAGCAGCCAAGCTCGGGGTCCGGGGGCCTACGAGCAGTACTTC

j_gene: TRBJ1-1
v_gene: TRBV18
d_gene: .
abundance: .
CDR3aa: CASSPYGNTEAFF
CDR3nt: TGTGCCAGCTCACCATACGGGAACACTGAAGCTTTCTTT

j_gene: TRBJ1-5
v_gene: TRBV5-4
d_gene: TRBD1
abundance: .
CDR3aa: CASSFQGGNQPQHF
CDR3nt: TGTGCCAGCAGCTTTCAGGGGGGCAATCAGCCCCAGCATTTT

j_gene: TRBJ1-1
v_gene: TRBV7-9
d_gene: TRBD1
abundance: .
CDR3aa: CASSLSGGRGMETEAFF
CDR3nt: TGTGCCAGCAGCTTATCAGGGGGCAGGGGGATGGAAACTGAAGCTTTCTTT

j_gene: TRBJ1-2
v_gene: TRBV29-1
d_gene: .
abundance: .
CDR3aa: CSVLAGKMSGYTF
CDR3nt: TGCAGCGTTCTCGCAGGGAAAATGAGTGGCTACACCTTC

j_gene: TRBJ1-6
v_gene: TRBV2
d_gene: .
abundance: .
CDR3aa: CASSEGGARRNSPLHF
CDR3nt: TGTGCCAGCAGTGAAGGGGGAGCCCGGCGTAATTCACCCCTCCACTTT

j_gene: TRBJ2-7
v_gene: TRBV4-3
d_gene: .
abundance: .
CDR3aa: CASSQTQGGPYEQYF
CDR3nt: TGCGCCAGCAGCCAGACCCAGGGGGGACCCTACGAGCAGTACTTC